This TCR beta chain came from a study of T cells in narcolepsy. Study outcomes and limitations: Reportedly, autoreactive clonotypes were serially detected in patients' blood but not controls'. Comparing one patient's CSF and blood CD4+ clonotypes highlighted HCRT- and TRIB2-specific autoreactive clonotypes. Autoreactive clone sequences were missing from some blood memory CD4+ repertoires.

The data were produced by immunoSEQ multiplex PCR, yet TCRdb's version contains in-frame clones alone and is incomplete. Of about 35,000 clones in the sample, about 85% were seen once. V lost 1 base to trimming and J lost 6 bases, with 6 bases between them. CDR3 length: 12 amino acids. The V gene's germline CDR1 is LNHDA and CDR2 SQIVND (reference sequence). Comment on this clone: Its target is unknown.

The sequenced sample consisted of memory (CD45RA-) CD4+ T cells from blood. The chain employs TRBV19 and TRBJ2-5; no clear D. This clonotype was obtained from a human donor in good health. CDR3 protein: CASSIGRQTQYF. The DNA of the CDR3 is TGTGCCAGTAGTATAGGTCGACAGACCCAGTACTTC.